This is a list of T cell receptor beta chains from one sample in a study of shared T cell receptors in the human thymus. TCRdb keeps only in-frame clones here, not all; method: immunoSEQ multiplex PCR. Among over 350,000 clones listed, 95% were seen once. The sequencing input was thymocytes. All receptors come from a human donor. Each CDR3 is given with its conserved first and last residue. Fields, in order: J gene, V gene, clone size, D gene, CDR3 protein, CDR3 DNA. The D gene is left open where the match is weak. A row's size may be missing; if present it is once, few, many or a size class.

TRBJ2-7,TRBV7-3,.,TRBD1,CASSLMGGQGSKWDYEQYF,TGTGCCAGCAGCTTAATGGGAGGACAGGGGAGCAAATGGGACTACGAGCAGTACTTC
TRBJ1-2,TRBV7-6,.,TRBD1,CASSITGADDGYTF,TGTGCCAGCAGCATAACAGGGGCAGATGATGGCTACACCTTC
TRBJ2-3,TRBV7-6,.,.,CASSLCWDTQYF,TGTGCCAGCAGCTTATGTTGGGATACGCAGTATTTT
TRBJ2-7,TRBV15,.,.,CATSRRDRMSSYEQYF,TGTGCCACCAGCAGACGTGATCGGATGAGCTCCTACGAGCAGTACTTC
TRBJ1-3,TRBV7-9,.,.,CASSLAGIGYTIYF,TGTGCCAGCAGCTTAGCAGGGATCGGGTACACCATATATTTT
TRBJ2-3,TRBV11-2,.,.,CASSPMGLPGAATQYF,TGTGCCAGCAGCCCGATGGGACTTCCCGGCGCGGCGACGCAGTATTTT
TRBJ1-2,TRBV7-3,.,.,CASSPYGGRSNYGYTF,TGTGCCAGCAGCCCATATGGGGGACGGAGCAACTATGGCTACACCTTC
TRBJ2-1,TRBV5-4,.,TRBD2,CATRVAGAYIHNEQFF,TGTGCCACCAGGGTGGCGGGAGCTTACATTCACAATGAGCAGTTCTTC
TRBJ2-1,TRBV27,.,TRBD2,CASIGWGLAGDEQFF,TGTGCCAGCATCGGTTGGGGGCTAGCGGGCGATGAGCAGTTCTTC
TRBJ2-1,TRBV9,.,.,CATRGAPLGVRNEQFF,TGTGCCACCCGAGGCGCCCCCCTGGGGGTGAGGAATGAGCAGTTCTTC
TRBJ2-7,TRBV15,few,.,CATSRVDGAYEQYF,TGTGCCACCAGCAGAGTGGACGGTGCCTACGAGCAGTACTTC
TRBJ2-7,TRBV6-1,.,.,CASSEIGGASSYEQYF,TGTGCCAGCAGTGAAATTGGGGGAGCGAGCTCCTACGAGCAGTACTTC
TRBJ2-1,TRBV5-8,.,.,CASSLGLVVQFF,TGTGCCAGCAGCTTGGGACTAGTGGTGCAGTTCTTC
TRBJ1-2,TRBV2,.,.,CASSVDRSNYGYTF,TGTGCCAGCAGCGTCGACAGGAGCAACTATGGCTACACCTTC
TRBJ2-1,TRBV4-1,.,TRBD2,CASRPGLAGLSSYNEQFF,TGCGCCAGCCGTCCGGGACTAGCGGGACTGAGCTCCTACAATGAGCAGTTCTTC
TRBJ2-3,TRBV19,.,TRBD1,CASSIQRTEQGVFIPGTDTQYF,TGTGCCAGTAGTATCCAACGGACGGAGCAGGGGGTCTTTATACCCGGCACAGATACGCAGTATTTT
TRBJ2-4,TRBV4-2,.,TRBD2,CASSQVTSGREIIAKNIQYF,TGTGCCAGCAGCCAAGTCACTAGCGGGAGGGAAATCATAGCCAAAAACATTCAGTACTTC
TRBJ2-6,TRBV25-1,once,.,CASSEGMFSGANVLTF,TGTGCCAGCAGTGAAGGCATGTTTTCTGGGGCCAACGTCCTGACTTTC
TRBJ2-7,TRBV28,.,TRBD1,CASSWTGAYEQYF,TGTGCCAGCAGTTGGACAGGGGCCTACGAGCAGTACTTC
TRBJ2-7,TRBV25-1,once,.,CASSRESVPYEQYF,TGTGCCAGCAGTCGAGAGTCGGTCCCCTACGAGCAGTACTTC
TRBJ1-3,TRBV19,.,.,CAFSNSPGPSGNTIYF,TGTGCTTTTTCGAACTCACCGGGGCCCTCTGGAAACACCATATATTTT
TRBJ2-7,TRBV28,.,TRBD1,CASSPGSPDRGPTYEQYF,TGTGCCAGCAGTCCGGGTTCCCCGGACAGGGGACCCACCTACGAGCAGTACTTC
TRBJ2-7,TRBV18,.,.,CASSPPAESYEQYF,TGTGCCAGCTCACCTCCTGCAGAATCCTACGAGCAGTACTTC
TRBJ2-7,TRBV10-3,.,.,CAIREGPYEQYF,TGTGCCATCAGGGAGGGCCCCTACGAGCAGTACTTC
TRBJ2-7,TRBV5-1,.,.,CASSLELDSYEQYF,TGCGCCAGCAGCTTGGAACTAGACTCCTACGAGCAGTACTTC
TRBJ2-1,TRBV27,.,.,CASSVNTRADEQFF,TGTGCCAGCAGTGTGAATACTCGGGCCGATGAGCAGTTCTTC
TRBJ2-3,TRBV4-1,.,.,CASSQDLRIQGDTQYF,TGCGCCAGCAGCCAAGATCTTAGGATACAGGGCGATACGCAGTATTTT
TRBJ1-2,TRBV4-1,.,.,CASSQDIPKCQDCCF,TGCGCCAGCAGCCAAGATATCCCGAAATGCCAGGACTGCTGCTTC
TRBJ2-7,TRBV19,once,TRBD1,CASSRVARGPYEQYF,TGTGCCAGTAGTCGGGTGGCCAGGGGGCCCTACGAGCAGTACTTC
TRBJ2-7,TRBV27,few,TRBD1,CASTQTNGTGVREQYF,TGTGCCAGCACACAAACTAACGGGACAGGGGTGCGCGAGCAGTACTTC
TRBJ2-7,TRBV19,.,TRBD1,CASSPGTGGCEQYF,TGTGCCAGTAGTCCCGGGACAGGGGGCTGCGAGCAGTACTTC
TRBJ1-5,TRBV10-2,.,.,CASSEGGWPQHF,TGCGCCAGCAGTGAAGGCGGGTGGCCCCAGCATTTT
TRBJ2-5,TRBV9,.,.,CASSVEPLGAQETQYF,TGTGCCAGCAGCGTAGAGCCCTTAGGGGCCCAAGAGACCCAGTACTTC
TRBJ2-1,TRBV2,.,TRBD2,CASTGTSALKGHNEQFF,TGTGCCAGCACCGGGACTAGCGCCCTAAAGGGTCACAATGAGCAGTTCTTC
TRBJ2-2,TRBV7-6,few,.,CASSLVIESGELFF,TGTGCCAGCAGCTTAGTAATAGAGAGCGGGGAGCTGTTTTTT
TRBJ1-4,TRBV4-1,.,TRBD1,CASSHGDRGPLNEKLFF,TGCGCCAGCAGCCATGGGGACAGGGGGCCCCTAAATGAAAAACTGTTTTTT
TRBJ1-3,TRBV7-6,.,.,CASSLEFGQTLPGNTIYF,TGTGCCAGCAGCTTAGAATTCGGCCAGACCCTACCTGGAAACACCATATATTTT
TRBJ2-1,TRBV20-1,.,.,CSARFYNEQFF,TGCAGTGCTAGGTTCTACAATGAGCAGTTCTTC
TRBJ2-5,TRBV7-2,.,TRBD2,CASSLRLAGGETQYF,TGTGCCAGCAGCTTAAGGCTAGCGGGAGGGGAGACCCAGTACTTC
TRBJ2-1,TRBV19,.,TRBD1,CASSRTGTASYNEQFF,TGTGCCAGTAGCAGAACCGGGACAGCTTCCTACAATGAGCAGTTCTTC
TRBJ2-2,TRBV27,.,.,CASSPPRGGEANTGELFF,TGTGCCAGCAGTCCCCCGAGGGGGGGGGAGGCGAACACCGGGGAGCTGTTTTTT
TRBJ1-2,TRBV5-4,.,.,CASSGYYGYTF,TGTGCCAGCAGCGGCTACTATGGCTACACCTTC
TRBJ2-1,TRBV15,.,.,CATSRDGGRDYNEQFF,TGTGCCACCAGCAGAGACGGGGGGCGGGATTACAATGAGCAGTTCTTC
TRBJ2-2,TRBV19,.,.,CASGGGRTGELFF,TGTGCCAGTGGCGGAGGGAGGACCGGGGAGCTGTTTTTT
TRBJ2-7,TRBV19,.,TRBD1,CASSSPPETGSYEQYF,TGTGCCAGTAGTAGCCCTCCCGAGACAGGGTCGTACGAGCAGTACTTC
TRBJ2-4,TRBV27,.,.,CASSFGSLAKNIQYF,TGTGCCAGCAGTTTTGGCTCCCTAGCCAAAAACATTCAGTACTTC
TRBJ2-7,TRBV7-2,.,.,CASSPSPYEQYF,TGTGCCAGCAGCCCCTCTCCCTACGAGCAGTACTTC
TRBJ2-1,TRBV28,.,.,CASSQDRPTTYNEQFF,TGTGCCAGCAGCCAAGACAGGCCAACGACCTACAATGAGCAGTTCTTC
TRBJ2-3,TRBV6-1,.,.,CASRERQVSRLSDGLTSTDTQYF,TGTGCCAGCAGAGAAAGACAGGTCAGCCGCCTATCCGATGGCTTGACTAGCACAGATACGCAGTATTTT
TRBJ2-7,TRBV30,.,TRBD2,CAWRWDYGYEQYF,TGTGCCTGGAGGTGGGACTACGGGTACGAGCAGTACTTC